The present entry profiles one T cell receptor (beta chain) with its context. It lacks a known antigen. No much larger clone exists at a distance of one base, and base qualities are not known. This sample stems from a study of beta chain features in type 1 diabetes (dated by TCRdb to between 2018 and 2020). Notes on the research overall: Mean age, gender distribution, total cell number and subset yield were not different between patients and healthy donors. A total of 100 million to 110 million sorted cells were examined across all samples, and a strong correlation was observed between cell number per subset and RNA yield. In the study, TCRB repertoires of sorted circulating CD4+ T cell subsets from recently diagnosed type 1 diabetes patients were compared with those of matched healthy donors. Naive and central memory subsets were obtained from all 30 or so donors, but regulatory and stem cell-like memory subsets were isolated from only 8 patients and 8 healthy donors. Study-wide conclusions, independent of this receptor: Shorter templates might be favored by PCR, yet because patient and control samples were amplified and corrected together, any such skew would affect both groups equally. In all four CD4+ subsets, TCRB CDR3 length was moderately but significantly shorter in type 1 diabetes patients. Fewer insertions and more nucleotide deletions at VDJ recombination sites were observed in patients with type 1 diabetes, implying thymic rearrangement abnormalities. Because small numbers of individuals were included in the HLA sub-analyses, any influence of HLA type on TCRB rearrangement was left unresolved. Naive, central memory and regulatory TCRB repertoires appeared more similar among patients than among healthy donors. Because cDNA was sequenced instead of genomic DNA, highly expressing activated cells could be over-represented, though the groups showed no difference in activation or CD3 levels.

Each donor gave one peripheral blood draw, approximately 120 mL on average, collected into heparinised tubes. Using a panel that included CD45RO, CCR7, CD25, CD127, CD95 and CD27, naive, central memory, regulatory and stem cell-like memory CD4+ T cells were sorted on a BD FACSAria II. Purity was above 95% for every sorted population. PBMCs were isolated right away by Lymphoprep density gradient centrifugation and were stained directly, without culture. Samples were stained and sorted in pairs, with one healthy donor and one patient per experiment, so that batch effects were minimized. All of the isolated RNA was reverse transcribed with the High Capacity cDNA Reverse Transcription Kit, so expressed TCRB transcripts were sequenced. Deep immunoSEQ sequencing was applied to naive, central memory and regulatory T cell samples, giving an average of roughly 3.5 million total reads per sample. Sorted cells were lysed in RLT buffer and RNA was extracted with DNase-treated RNeasy Micro or Mini kits, depending on cell number. Each cell subset was processed separately to prevent cross-contamination, with patient and healthy donor samples processed together. Using the immunoSEQ multiplex PCR, TCRB sequences were amplified from cDNA into 87-bp fragments spanning the CDR3 region. Sequencing of the amplicons was performed on the Illumina HiSeq platform. As for how the authors treated the data: PCR bias was corrected computationally using synthetic template baselines, and reads within Hamming distance 2 were collapsed, with unmergeable singletons discarded. By aligning reads against IMGT, V, D and J genes, CDR3 length, and insertions or deletions at six rearrangement sites were assigned. Within each subset, clonotype counts were normalized to sorted cell number, after which true diversity and Gini coefficients were computed with the tcR R package. Repertoire sharing was quantified using the overlap coefficient calculated on TCRB nucleotide sequences. Out-of-frame TCRB sequences from naive cells were analyzed as a proxy for the pre-selection repertoire. In TCRdb, the immuneACCESS table is reduced to in-frame sequences with V and J assigned. These tables do not hold every clone; where another copy was compared, an unresolved V gene accounts for under half, and the others remain unexplained. The V and J calls and clone size come from that table; D and trimming were worked out from the DNA. This sample is represented by about 360,000 clones; around 13% of them were singletons. The ten largest make up more than 0.015% of the sample.

The CDR3 runs 14 residues from the cysteine to the phenylalanine. Only the CDR3 portion is preserved as DNA: 42 bases, with reading frame beginning at the first base. Reading the germline V gene (reference sequence) gives CDR1 GTSNPN and CDR2 SVGIG. Trimming takes 2 bases off V and 6 bases off J; junction bases not matched to a gene: 6. The specimen was naive CD4+ T cells from blood. What this sample's cell subset or site label stands for: true naive CD4+ T cells. Recombination linked TRBV30 to TRBJ1-2, and TRBD1 matches 10 of the central bases. The sequence derives from a man aged 18 to 29 in good health. The nucleotide sequence reads as follows: TGTGCCTGGAGTCCGGACAGGGGGGATCATGGCTACACCTTC. It is translated as CAWSPDRGDHGYTF. Beyond the CDR3, the reference TRBV30 and TRBJ1-2 genes provide the residues; the full variable domain reads: SQTIHQWPATLVQPVGSPLSLECTVEGTSNPNLYWYRQAAGRGLQLLFYSVGIGQISSEVPQNLSASRPQDRQFILSSKKLLLSDSGFYLCAWSPDRGDHGYTFGSGTRLTVV.